What follows are 20 T cell receptor beta chains derived from one specimen sequenced in a study of tumor and adjacent non-tumor tissue in lung cancer. A modified ARM-PCR protocol with three rounds of nested PCR amplified TCRbeta. TCRdb ran MiXCR on the multiplex PCR reads and lists one entry per CDR3 protein. The data hold some 100,000 distinct CDR3 sequences, with 60% to 80% observed a single time. The template was RNA from unsorted bulk tissue. Distant lung tissue was collected more than 3 cm away from the tumor edge. The sequenced material came from distant non-tumor lung tissue. Receptor source: a man aged 25-40 years with non-small cell lung cancer.

The chain uses TRBV11-1 and TRBJ2-2; 7 bases are a match to TRBD1. The CDR3 has 15 amino acids. Trimming removed 7 bases from V and 5 bases from J; junction bases left unmatched: 10. Germline values: CDR1 SGHAT, CDR2 FQDESV (reference sequence). Here the CDR3 reads CASNLNPQGTGELFF. CDR3 sequence (DNA): TGTGCCAGCAACCTAAACCCACAGGGGACCGGGGAGCTGTTTTTT. Looking up the rest from reference TRBV11-1 and TRBJ2-2 gives the full variable domain: EAEVAQSPRYKITEKSQAVAFWCDPISGHATLYWYRQILGQGPELLVQFQDESVVDDSQLPKDRFSAERLKGVDSTLKIQPAELGDSAMYLCASNLNPQGTGELFFGEGSRLTVL.

Many counts were recorded for this clonotype. The CDR3 region has the DNA TGCAGTGCTAGGGTCGTGTCTGGACAGGGAGCTAACTATGGCTACACCTTC. This sequence encodes CSARVVSGQGANYGYTF. This sequence joins TRBV20-1 and TRBJ1-2; 8 positions agree with TRBD1. The CDR3 has 17 amino acids. J gave up 0 bases and V 3 bases, and 12 bases lay outside the gene matches. Germline V CDR1 and CDR2: DFQATT, SNEGSKA (reference sequence).

This clonotype was seen only once. The germline gene is not matched at one end of the junction; a read error may be the cause. The J gene is TRBJ2-3, the V gene TRBV11-2; D unclear. Germline CDR1 reads SGHAT; CDR2 reads FQNNGV. CDR3 size: 14 residues. CDR3 amino acids: CASISTVSTDTQYF. The DNA for the CDR3 is TGTGCCAGCATCTCCACCGTTAGCACAGATACACAGTATTTT.

Turning to this clonotype: It is likely a read error, because the conserved phenylalanine at the end of the CDR3 is missing. V usage is TRBV4-3 and J usage is TRBJ2-1; maybe TRBD2 (7 bases). Germline-derived CDR1 and CDR2 are LGHNA and YSLEER. V lost 1 base and J 8 bases, leaving 18 bases between the germline ends. The CDR3 is 16 amino acids. The CDR3 here is CASSQAGASGGDEQFS. The CDR3 DNA follows: TGCGCCAGCAGCCAAGCAGGGGCTAGTGGGGGGGATGAGCAGTTCTCC.

This clonotype was seen ten or more times. The chain combines TRBV10-3 with TRBJ2-5, with 9 bases fitting TRBD1. CDR1 and CDR2 (germline): ENHRY, SYGVKD. Trimming removed 7 bases from V and 5 bases from J; junction bases left unmatched: 5. This CDR3 spans 13 amino acids. DNA for the CDR3: TGTGCCATCAAGGGACAGGGAGGGGAGACCCAGTACTTC. It encodes CAIKGQGGETQYF.

The chain is built from TRBV20-1 and TRBJ1-2; D possibly corresponds to TRBD1 (5 bases). Trimming took off 4 bases at V and 6 bases at J, with 18 bases between the two ends. Germline V gene lookup returns CDR1 DFQATT and CDR2 SNEGSKA (reference sequence). The CDR3 covers 14 residues. The DNA of the CDR3 is TGCAGTGCTACCATAACCAGGGTGGCAAATGGCTACACCTTC. Protein product: CSATITRVANGYTF.

This clonotype was observed once. The chain links TRBV29-1 to TRBJ1-1, with a tentative D call TRBD1 (6 bases). The CDR3 contains 16 residues. Per the germline V gene, CDR1 is SQVTM and CDR2 is ANQGSEA. V shed 7 bases and J shed 0 bases, with 21 bases lying between them. Here the CDR3 reads CSAGGQGGKMNTEAFF. CDR3 coding DNA: TGCAGCGCTGGGGGGCAGGGAGGCAAAATGAACACTGAAGCTTTCTTT.

Turning to this clonotype: At one of its ends the junction is not consistent with the germline gene, which may arise from a read error. This chain joins TRBV11-3 and TRBJ2-3; 12 nucleotides match TRBD2. CDR1 is SGHNT, CDR2 YENEEA, per germline. The CDR3 totals 16 residues. The CDR3 region has the DNA TGTACCAGCATCAGGGGGACTAGCGGGTGGTCAGATACGCAGTATTTT. It is translated as CTSIRGTSGWSDTQYF.

Here the CDR3 reads CASSLGGQGANRGYTF. CDR3 coding DNA: TGTGCCAGCAGCTTAGGGGGACAGGGGGCCAATCGGGGCTACACCTTC. This chain joins TRBV7-2 and TRBJ1-2; 12 nucleotides align to TRBD1. The CDR3 length is 16 residues. Germline V CDR1 and CDR2: SGHTA, FQGNSA. Trimming cost V 1 base and J 8 bases; bases outside gene matches: 8. Based on the CDR3 plus reference TRBV7-2 and TRBJ1-2, the full variable domain is GAGVSQSPSNKVTEKGKDVELRCDPISGHTALYWYRQSLGQGLEFLIYFQGNSAPDKSGLPSDRFSAERTGGSVSTLTIQRTQQEDSAVYLCASSLGGQGANRGYTFGSGTRLTVV.

This clonotype was observed many times. The rearrangement uses TRBV11-2 and TRBJ2-1; D might be TRBD1 (5 bases). V was clipped by 5 bases and J by 8 bases, with 10 bases between them. Germline lookup yields CDR1 SGHAT and CDR2 FQNNGV. This CDR3 has 12 residues. The CDR3 region has the DNA TGTGCCAGCAGCCCTAGGGGTCATGAGCAGTTCTTC. Translating gives CASSPRGHEQFF.

This clonotype was observed many times. V usage is TRBV6-5 and J usage is TRBJ2-5; 8 nucleotides agree with TRBD1. Germline V gives CDR1 MNHEY, CDR2 SVGAGI. The CDR3 runs to 13 residues. V dropped 6 bases and J dropped 2; count of bases not matched to a gene: 2. This CDR3 reads CASSRTGQETQYF. CDR3 coding DNA: TGTGCCAGCAGCCGGACAGGGCAAGAGACCCAGTACTTC.

A remark on this clonotype: This is likely a read error, given that the CDR3 carries no conserved phenylalanine or tryptophan at its end. J is TRBJ2-7 and V is TRBV11-3; 11 bases agree with TRBD2. Germline values: CDR1 SGHNT, CDR2 YENEEA. The CDR3 totals 15 residues. Here the CDR3 reads CANSIRTSGSLRQYL. In DNA, the CDR3 is TGTGCCAACAGCATCCGGACTAGCGGGTCGCTACGGCAGTACTTA.

Comments on this clonotype: It may be a read error: a sequence one base away is much more abundant. This rearrangement joins TRBV5-6 to TRBJ1-1; the match to TRBD1 covers 8 bases. CDR1 and CDR2 (germline): SGHDT, YYEEEE. CDR3 size: 14 residues. The CDR3 sequence: CVSSLDRVGTEAFF. The CDR3 DNA reads as TGTGTCAGCAGCTTGGACAGGGTGGGCACTGAAGCTTTCTTT.

There are a few counts of this clonotype. The chain joins TRBV5-4 to TRBJ2-3, with a tentative D call TRBD2 (5 bases). CDR3 size: 16 residues. V lost 0 bases to trimming and J lost 7 bases, with 18 bases between them. Germline V gives CDR1 SGHNT, CDR2 YYREEE (reference sequence). CDR3 loop: CASSLVRDSSANTQYF. The CDR3 DNA is TGTGCCAGCAGCTTGGTCCGGGATTCTTCCGCGAATACGCAGTATTTT.

This clonotype has ten or more counts. The J gene is TRBJ2-1, the V gene TRBV5-4; a weak D match, TRBD2 (7 bases). Germline lookup yields CDR1 SGHNT and CDR2 YYREEE (reference sequence). CDR3 length: 15 residues. The V gene lost 2 bases and the J gene lost 7 bases, with 16 bases spanning the gap. CDR3 in amino acids: CASSFGGGSWNEQFF. The CDR3 DNA reads as TGTGCCAGCAGCTTTGGGGGGGGCAGCTGGAATGAGCAGTTCTTC.

This clonotype was seen only a few times. The conserved closing phenylalanine or tryptophan is absent in this CDR3, likely reflecting a read error. The rearrangement joins TRBV20-1 to TRBJ1-5, with TRBD1 identical over 7 bases. The CDR3 runs 15 residues. V lost 4 bases and J lost 0; bases outside the gene matches: 6. Germline loops: CDR1 DFQATT, CDR2 SNEGSKA (reference sequence). CDR3 sequence: CSANLGTASNQPQHC. CDR3 DNA: TGCAGTGCTAATCTCGGGACAGCTAGCAATCAGCCCCAGCATTGT.

The rearrangement uses TRBV12-3 or TRBV12-4 and TRBJ2-7, with no clear D. The CDR3 has 13 residues. The V and J ends lost 11 bases and 5 bases respectively, with 19 bases between them. The CDR3, as DNA: TGTGCCGGTAGTTTTTCCGGTACGGACGAGCAGTACTTC. Translation: CAGSFSGTDEQYF.

This clonotype was seen a single time. A much more abundant neighbour one base away suggests this may be a read error. The CDR3 sequence: CAGSDSSGSTDTQYF. As DNA, the CDR3 is TGTGCCGGCAGTGACTCTAGCGGGAGCACAGATACGCAGTATTTT. The rearrangement joins TRBV6-4 to TRBJ2-3; 8 bases are shared with TRBD2. This CDR3 comprises 15 residues. Germline CDR1 reads MRHNA; CDR2 reads SNTAGT.

This clonotype was detected once. The J gene is TRBJ2-2, the V gene TRBV20-1, with unresolved D. The V end was cut by 0 bases, the J end by 4 bases, with 12 bases between. The CDR3 spans 15 residues. CDR1 is DFQATT, CDR2 SNEGSKA, per germline (reference sequence). The CDR3 here is CSARDNARLTGELFF. CDR3 bases: TGCAGTGCTAGAGATAACGCGCGACTCACCGGGGAGCTGTTTTTT.

A note on this clonotype: Lacking the conserved final phenylalanine or tryptophan, this CDR3 likely reflects a read error. The chain recombines TRBV20-1 with TRBJ1-5, with a weak D call TRBD1 (5 bases). V was cut by 4 bases and J by 4 bases, with 11 bases left in between. The CDR3 extends over 13 amino acids. Per the germline V gene, CDR1 is DFQATT and CDR2 is SNEGSKA (reference sequence). The chain's CDR3 is CSAKGTVNQPQHI. In DNA, the CDR3 is TGCAGTGCTAAGGGGACGGTTAATCAGCCCCAGCATATT.